Listed below are T cell receptor beta chains from one sample, sequenced in a study of blood T cells in healthy people across ages. MiXCR, applied by TCRdb to the 5' RACE reads, yields one record per CDR3 protein. This sample carries hundreds of thousands of distinct CDR3 sequences, approximately 60% of them seen once, and the ten largest clones take under 30%. The source material was blood. The receptor source for this set is a man aged 40-50 years in good health. The CDR3 runs from the conserved cysteine through the conserved F or W. D genes are given only for firm matches. Clone size appears in some rows only: once, few, many, or a class for an expanded clone.

.	TRBV3-1	.	TRBJ2-7	CASSQYGNTYEQYF	TGTGCCAGCAGCCAATACGGGAATACCTACGAGCAGTACTTC
few	TRBV10-3	TRBD1	TRBJ2-2	CAISEEPTGAGELFF	TGTGCCATCAGTGAAGAACCGACAGGGGCCGGGGAGCTGTTTTTT
.	TRBV6-1	.	TRBJ2-1	CASRRRQPLARDYNEQFF	TGTGCCAGCAGGCGACGCCAGCCCCTAGCGCGGGATTACAATGAGCAGTTCTTC
.	TRBV24-1	.	TRBJ2-1	CATSELPGAEQFF	TGTGCCACCAGTGAGCTTCCCGGAGCCGAGCAGTTCTTC
.	TRBV6-1	.	TRBJ2-5	CASRALAQETQYF	TGTGCCAGCAGAGCTCTAGCGCAAGAGACCCAGTACTTC
.	TRBV4-3	TRBD1	TRBJ2-7	CASSQTGGPYEQYF	TGCGCCAGCAGCCAAACAGGGGGCCCCTACGAGCAGTACTTC
.	TRBV28	TRBD1	TRBJ1-2	CASSFPGGKGGYTF	TGTGCCAGCAGTTTCCCAGGGGGAAAAGGCGGCTACACCTTC
.	TRBV11-3	.	TRBJ1-4	CASSSGGWGIPTNEKLFF	TGTGCCAGCAGCTCCGGTGGGTGGGGTATACCAACTAATGAAAAACTGTTTTTT
.	TRBV9	TRBD2	TRBJ2-1	CASSVGGRGGLFFNEQFF	TGTGCCAGCAGCGTAGGAGGCCGGGGGGGCTTGTTTTTCAATGAGCAGTTCTTC
.	TRBV29-1	TRBD2	TRBJ2-5	CSSGRLIGLAGVETQYF	TGCAGCTCCGGACGGTTAATCGGACTAGCGGGAGTTGAGACCCAGTACTTC
.	TRBV27	.	TRBJ2-3	CASRNRATQYF	TGTGCCAGCAGGAACCGGGCTACGCAGTATTTT
.	TRBV7-3	TRBD2	TRBJ2-1	CASSPGEGRNEQFF	TGTGCCAGCAGCCCCGGGGAGGGTCGAAATGAGCAGTTCTTC
.	TRBV2	.	TRBJ2-6	CASSVRPTSGANVLTF	TGTGCCAGCAGTGTAAGACCGACCTCTGGGGCCAACGTCCTGACTTTC
.	TRBV12-3/TRBV12-4	.	TRBJ2-7	CASSRAGTNNEQYF	TGTGCCAGCTCCCGTGCCGGGACAAACAATGAGCAGTACTTC
.	TRBV20-1	.	TRBJ2-7	CSASEHQRTAKGGYEQYF	TGCAGTGCTAGTGAACATCAGCGGACCGCCAAGGGGGGCTACGAGCAGTACTTC
.	TRBV20-1	.	TRBJ2-5	CSALRGQETQYF	TGCAGTGCCTTGAGGGGTCAAGAGACCCAGTACTTC
.	TRBV7-9	.	TRBJ2-6	CASSFSGASSGANVLTF	TGTGCCAGCAGCTTCTCTGGGGCGTCCTCTGGGGCCAACGTCCTGACTTTC
few	TRBV29-1	TRBD1	TRBJ2-6	CSVEMPGQGASGANVLTF	TGCAGCGTTGAAATGCCGGGACAGGGGGCGAGTGGGGCCAACGTCCTGACTTTC
few	TRBV29-1	.	TRBJ2-5	CSVERDSQYF	TGCAGCGTTGAACGGGATTCCCAGTACTTC
.	TRBV13	.	TRBJ2-7	CASSLLQPSSYEQYF	TGTGCCAGCAGCTTATTGCAGCCTAGCTCCTACGAGCAGTACTTC
.	TRBV6-2/TRBV6-3	.	TRBJ2-3	CASSLRLTVTDTQYF	TGTGCCAGCAGTCTTCGGCTTACGGTCACAGATACGCAGTATTTT
few	TRBV7-9	TRBD1	TRBJ2-7	CASSGTGLLEQYF	TGTGCCAGCAGCGGGACAGGGCTCCTTGAGCAGTACTTC
.	TRBV27	.	TRBJ1-5	CASRDPGYNQPQHF	TGTGCCAGCAGGGATCCAGGTTACAATCAGCCCCAGCATTTT
few	TRBV2	.	TRBJ2-7	CASSEGREFEQYF	TGTGCCAGCAGTGAAGGCAGGGAATTCGAGCAGTACTTC
.	TRBV18	TRBD1	TRBJ1-4	CASSPRSQGAFATNEKLFF	TGTGCCAGCTCACCACGGTCACAGGGGGCGTTCGCAACTAATGAAAAACTGTTTTTT
.	TRBV12-3/TRBV12-4	TRBD2	TRBJ2-1	CASSPNRLAGGPINEQFF	TGTGCCAGCAGTCCGAACCGACTAGCGGGAGGGCCTATCAATGAGCAGTTCTTC
.	TRBV11-3	.	TRBJ2-3	CASSSPRQGSDTQYF	TGTGCCAGCAGCTCTCCACGCCAGGGTTCAGATACGCAGTATTTT
few	TRBV5-1	TRBD1	TRBJ1-2	CASSLDGTANYGYTF	TGCGCCAGCAGCTTGGACGGGACAGCTAACTATGGCTACACCTTC
.	TRBV2	.	TRBJ2-7	CASETYTGTTYEQYF	TGTGCCAGCGAAACATACACTGGTACCACCTACGAGCAGTACTTC
.	TRBV9	TRBD2	TRBJ2-7	CASSVGPGAGAYEQYF	TGTGCCAGCAGCGTAGGCCCGGGAGCGGGAGCCTACGAGCAGTACTTC
few	TRBV7-9	.	TRBJ2-4	CASSFGSLAKNIQYF	TGTGCCAGCAGCTTTGGAAGTTTAGCCAAAAACATTCAGTACTTC
.	TRBV6-5	.	TRBJ2-4	CASSVTLANIQYF	TGTGCCAGCAGTGTGACCCTAGCGAACATTCAGTACTTC
.	TRBV10-3	.	TRBJ2-2	CAIRDTQNLPTGELFF	TGTGCCATCAGGGACACTCAGAACTTACCCACCGGGGAGCTGTTTTTT